Sequencing of this TCR beta chain was carried out in a study of T cell responses to AZD1222 COVID-19 vaccine. Study-level findings and limits: Among spike-specific TCRs, nearly half reportedly target unmutated variant regions.

The CDR3 is 12 amino acids. Germline V CDR1 and CDR2: SNHLY, FYNNEI. V dropped 5 bases and J dropped 6 bases, with 11 bases sitting between them. The repertoire was sequenced with immunoSEQ multiplex PCR; TCRdb's copy has only in-frame clones and lacks some. The data contain about 82,000 clones, around 90% of them seen just once; the ten biggest clones take up roughly 18%. Worth noting for this clone: Its antigen is as yet unknown.

This TCR derives from an adult who received the AZD1222 COVID-19 vaccine. The sample was peripheral blood, taken 28 days after the second AZD1222 dose. The chain employs TRBV2 and TRBJ2-7, with D tentatively TRBD2 (5 bases). As DNA, the CDR3 is TGTGCCAGCAGTTCTAGCTTTTCCGAGCAGTACTTC. Encoded protein: CASSSSFSEQYF. The full variable domain, completed using reference TRBV2 and TRBJ2-7, is EPEVTQTPSHQVTQMGQEVILRCVPISNHLYFYWYRQILGQKVEFLVSFYNNEISEKSEIFDDQFSVERPDGSNFTLKIRSTKLEDSAMYFCASSSSFSEQYFGPGTRLTVT.